The present T cell receptor (beta chain) was sequenced within a study of blood T cell repertoires in COVID-19. Generated by immunoSEQ multiplex PCR, the TCRdb table keeps only in-frame clones and is missing some. The sample comprises about 150,000 clones, about nine tenths of which are singletons, and roughly 5.3% rests with the top ten. This CDR3 has 16 residues. Germline CDR1 and CDR2: SGHTA and FQGTGA. V was clipped by 5 bases and J by 2 bases; unmatched bases: 11. This sequence was found in a man between 18 and 29 years old with COVID-19, enrolled during active disease. V usage is TRBV7-3 and J usage is TRBJ2-5, with 7 bases matching TRBD1. Sequenced sample: peripheral blood. The CDR3 protein is CASSLKTGSGQETQYF. In DNA, the CDR3 is TGTGCCAGCAGCCTAAAGACAGGGAGTGGGCAAGAGACCCAGTACTTC.